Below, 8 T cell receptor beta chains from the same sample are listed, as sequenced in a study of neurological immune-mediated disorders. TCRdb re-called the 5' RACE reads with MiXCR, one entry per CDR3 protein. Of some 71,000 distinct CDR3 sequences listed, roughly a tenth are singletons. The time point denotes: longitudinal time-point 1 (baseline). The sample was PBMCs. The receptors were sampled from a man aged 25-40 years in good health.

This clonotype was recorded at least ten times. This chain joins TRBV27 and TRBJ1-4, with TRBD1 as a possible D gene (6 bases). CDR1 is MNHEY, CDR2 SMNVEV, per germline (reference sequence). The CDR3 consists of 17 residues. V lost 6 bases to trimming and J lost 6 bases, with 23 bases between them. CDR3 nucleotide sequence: TGTGCCAGCAGCACCATACCCCCAGGGGCTTACGATGAAAAACTGTTTTTT. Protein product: CASSTIPPGAYDEKLFF.

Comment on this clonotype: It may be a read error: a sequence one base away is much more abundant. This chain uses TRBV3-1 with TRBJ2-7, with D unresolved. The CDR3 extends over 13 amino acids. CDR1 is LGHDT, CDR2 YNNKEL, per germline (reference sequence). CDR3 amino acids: CVSSQDGRYEQYF. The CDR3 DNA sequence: TGTGTCAGCAGCCAAGATGGACGCTACGAGCAGTACTTC.

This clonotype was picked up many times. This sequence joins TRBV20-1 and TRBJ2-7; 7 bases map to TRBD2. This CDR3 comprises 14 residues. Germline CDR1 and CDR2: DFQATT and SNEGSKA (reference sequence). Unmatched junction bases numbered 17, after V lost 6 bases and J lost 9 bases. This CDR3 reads CSAISGLAEPRQYF. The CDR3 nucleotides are TGCAGTGCCATAAGCGGGCTAGCGGAACCCAGGCAGTACTTC.

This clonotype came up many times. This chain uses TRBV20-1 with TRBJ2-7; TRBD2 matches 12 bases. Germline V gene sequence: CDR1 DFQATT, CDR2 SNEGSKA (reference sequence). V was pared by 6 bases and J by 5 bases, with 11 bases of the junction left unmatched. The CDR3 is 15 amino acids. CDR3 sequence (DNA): TGCAGTGCCCGGAGGCTAGCGGGAGGGAAGGACGAGCAGTACTTC. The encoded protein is CSARRLAGGKDEQYF.

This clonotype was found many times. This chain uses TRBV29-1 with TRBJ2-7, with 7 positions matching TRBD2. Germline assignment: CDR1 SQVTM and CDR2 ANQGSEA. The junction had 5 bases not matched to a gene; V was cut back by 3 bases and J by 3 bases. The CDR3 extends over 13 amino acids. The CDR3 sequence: CSVDSGPDYEQYF. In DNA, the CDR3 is TGCAGCGTTGATAGCGGGCCCGACTACGAGCAGTACTTC.

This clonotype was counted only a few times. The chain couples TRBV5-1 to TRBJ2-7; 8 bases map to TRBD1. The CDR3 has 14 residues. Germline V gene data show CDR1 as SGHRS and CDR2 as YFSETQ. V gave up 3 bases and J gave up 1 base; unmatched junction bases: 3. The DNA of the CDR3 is TGCGCCAGCAGCTGGGACAGGCGATCCTACGAGCAGTACTTC. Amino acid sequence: CASSWDRRSYEQYF.

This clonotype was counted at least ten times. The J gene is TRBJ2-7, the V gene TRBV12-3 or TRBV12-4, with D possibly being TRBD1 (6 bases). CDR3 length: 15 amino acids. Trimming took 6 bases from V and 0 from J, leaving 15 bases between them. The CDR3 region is CASSQRGSYSYEQYF. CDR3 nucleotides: TGTGCCAGCAGCCAAAGGGGGTCCTACTCCTACGAGCAGTACTTC.

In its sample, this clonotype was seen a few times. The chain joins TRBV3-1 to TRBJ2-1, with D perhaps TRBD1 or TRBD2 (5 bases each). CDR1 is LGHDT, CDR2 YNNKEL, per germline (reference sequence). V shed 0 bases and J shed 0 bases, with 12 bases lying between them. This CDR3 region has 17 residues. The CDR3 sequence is CASSQDRAGSSYNEQFF. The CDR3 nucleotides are TGTGCCAGCAGCCAAGATCGGGCAGGGAGCTCCTACAATGAGCAGTTCTTC.